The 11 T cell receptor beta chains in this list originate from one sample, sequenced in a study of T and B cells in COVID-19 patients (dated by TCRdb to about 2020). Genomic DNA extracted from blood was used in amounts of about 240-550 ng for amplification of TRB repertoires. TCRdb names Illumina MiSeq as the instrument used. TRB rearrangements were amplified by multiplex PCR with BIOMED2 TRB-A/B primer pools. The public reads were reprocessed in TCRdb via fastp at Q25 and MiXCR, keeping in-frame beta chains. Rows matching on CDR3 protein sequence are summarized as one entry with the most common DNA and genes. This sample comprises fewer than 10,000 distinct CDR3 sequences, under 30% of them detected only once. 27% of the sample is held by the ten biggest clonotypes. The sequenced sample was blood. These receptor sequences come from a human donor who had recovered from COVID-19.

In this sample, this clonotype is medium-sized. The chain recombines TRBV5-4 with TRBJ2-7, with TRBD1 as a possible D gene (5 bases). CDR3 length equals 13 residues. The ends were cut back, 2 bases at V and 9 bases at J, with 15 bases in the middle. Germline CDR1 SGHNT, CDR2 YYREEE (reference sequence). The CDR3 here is CASSFGQGFGQYF. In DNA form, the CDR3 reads TGTGCCAGCAGCTTTGGCCAGGGATTCGGGCAGTACTTC.

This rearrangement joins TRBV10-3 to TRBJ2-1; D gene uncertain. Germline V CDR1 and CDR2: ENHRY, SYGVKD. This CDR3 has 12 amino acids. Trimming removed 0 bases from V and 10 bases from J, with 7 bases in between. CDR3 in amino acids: CAISESPGEQFF. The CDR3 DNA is TGTGCCATCAGTGAGTCCCCTGGGGAGCAGTTCTTC.

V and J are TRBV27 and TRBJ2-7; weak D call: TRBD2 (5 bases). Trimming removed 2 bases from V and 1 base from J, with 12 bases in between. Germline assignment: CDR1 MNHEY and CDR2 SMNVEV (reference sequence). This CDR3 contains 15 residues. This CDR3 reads CASSLSGSFSYEQYF. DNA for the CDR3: TGTGCCAGCAGTTTAAGCGGCTCTTTTTCCTACGAGCAGTACTTC.

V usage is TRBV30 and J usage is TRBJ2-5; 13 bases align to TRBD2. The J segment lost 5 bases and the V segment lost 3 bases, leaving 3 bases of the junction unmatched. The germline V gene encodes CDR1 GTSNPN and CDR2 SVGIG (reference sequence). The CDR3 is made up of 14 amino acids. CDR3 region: CAWSEGLAGETQYF. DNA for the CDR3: TGTGCCTGGAGCGAGGGACTAGCGGGGGAGACCCAGTACTTC.

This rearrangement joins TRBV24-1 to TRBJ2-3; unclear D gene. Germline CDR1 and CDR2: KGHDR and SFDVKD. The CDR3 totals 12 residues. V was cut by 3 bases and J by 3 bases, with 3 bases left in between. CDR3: CATSDTTDTQYF. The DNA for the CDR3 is TGTGCCACCAGTGATACTACAGATACGCAGTATTTT.

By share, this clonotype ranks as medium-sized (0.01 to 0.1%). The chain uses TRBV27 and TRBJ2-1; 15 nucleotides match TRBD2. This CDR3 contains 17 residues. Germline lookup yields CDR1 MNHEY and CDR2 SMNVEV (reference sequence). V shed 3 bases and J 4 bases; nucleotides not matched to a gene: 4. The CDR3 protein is CASSFYGTSGGYNEQFF. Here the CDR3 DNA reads TGTGCCAGCAGTTTCTACGGGACTAGCGGGGGGTACAATGAGCAGTTCTTC.

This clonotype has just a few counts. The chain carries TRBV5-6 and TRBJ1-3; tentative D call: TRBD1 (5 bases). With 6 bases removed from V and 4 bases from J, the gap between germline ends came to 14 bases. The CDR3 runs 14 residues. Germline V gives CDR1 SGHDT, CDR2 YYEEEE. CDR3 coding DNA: TGTGCCAGCATCATGGGGCACCCAGGAAACACCATATATTTT. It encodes CASIMGHPGNTIYF.

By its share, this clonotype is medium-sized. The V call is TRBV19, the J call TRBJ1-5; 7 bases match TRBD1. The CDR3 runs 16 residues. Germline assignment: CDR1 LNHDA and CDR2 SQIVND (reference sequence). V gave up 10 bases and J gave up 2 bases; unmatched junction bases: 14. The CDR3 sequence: CATRDSGPYGNQPQHF. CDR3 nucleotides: TGTGCCACCCGGGACAGCGGGCCGTACGGCAATCAGCCCCAGCATTTT.

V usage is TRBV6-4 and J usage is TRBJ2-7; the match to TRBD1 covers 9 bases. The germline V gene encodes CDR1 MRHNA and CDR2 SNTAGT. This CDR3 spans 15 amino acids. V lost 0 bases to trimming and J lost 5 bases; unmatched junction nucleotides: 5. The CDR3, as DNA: TGTGCCAGCAGTGACTCCAAATGGACAGGGGACGAGCAGTACTTC. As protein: CASSDSKWTGDEQYF.

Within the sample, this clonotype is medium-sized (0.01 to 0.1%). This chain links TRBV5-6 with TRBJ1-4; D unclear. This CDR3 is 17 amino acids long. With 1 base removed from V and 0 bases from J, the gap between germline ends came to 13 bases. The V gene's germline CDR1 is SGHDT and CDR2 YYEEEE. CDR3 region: CASSLYGSLATNEKLFF. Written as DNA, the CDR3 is TGTGCCAGCAGCTTGTATGGCAGCCTTGCAACTAATGAAAAACTGTTTTTT.

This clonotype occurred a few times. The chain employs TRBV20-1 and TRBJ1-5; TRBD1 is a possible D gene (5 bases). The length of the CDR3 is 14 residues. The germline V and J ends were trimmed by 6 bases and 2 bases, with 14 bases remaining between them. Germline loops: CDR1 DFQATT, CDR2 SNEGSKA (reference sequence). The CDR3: CSAPGGERNQPQHF. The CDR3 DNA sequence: TGCAGTGCCCCTGGGGGTGAGCGCAATCAGCCCCAGCATTTT.